This TCR beta chain was documented in a study of human T cells and chemical hapten exposure. Study as a whole: Per-sample TCR yield variation was attributed mainly to small pooled library volume differences.

As for this clonotype: Its antigen is as yet unknown.

The CDR3 runs 13 residues. Germline loops: CDR1 ENHRY, CDR2 SYGVKD. V was shortened by 6 bases and J by 2 bases, with 11 bases between the two germline ends. General observations from the study: Sensitization with DPC brought no change to TCRs above 1 in 1000 in frequency.

Sequencing started from total RNA isolated from unfractionated whole blood. Single cDNA molecules in the library carried unique molecular identifiers attached during preparation. Methods used by the authors: Sampled TCR counts reached a median of approximately 94,000 per sample, with values ranging from roughly 23,224 to 700,000. MiXCR, applied by TCRdb to the 5' RACE reads, yields one record per CDR3 protein. None of the V and J calls come from the authors' own analysis; TCRdb made them. The data contain about 81,000 distinct CDR3 sequences, less than 9.5% of them singletons. This TCR was sampled from a male donor in good health. This chain connects TRBV10-3 to TRBJ2-7; D may correspond to TRBD1 or TRBD2 (5 bases each). DNA for the CDR3: TGTGCCATCAGCGGGGACGCGGCCTACGAGCAGTACTTC. Its protein product is CAISGDAAYEQYF.